What follows are 14 T cell receptor beta chains derived from one specimen sequenced in a study of blood T cell repertoires in COVID-19. Using immunoSEQ multiplex PCR, the repertoire was profiled, and TCRdb retains in-frame clones only, with some absent. The data contain 100,000 to 120,000 clones, about 83% of them singletons. Sequences were obtained from peripheral blood. These receptors were collected from a woman between 70 and 85 years old with acute or convalescent COVID-19.

The J gene is TRBJ1-6, the V gene TRBV18, with D hard to call. V dropped 3 bases and J dropped 7 bases, with 7 bases sitting between them. The CDR3 spans 13 residues. Germline V gene sequence: CDR1 KGHSH, CDR2 LQKENI. CDR3 DNA sequence: TGTGCCAGCTCACCGGAGAACAATTCACCCCTCCACTTT. Its protein product is CASSPENNSPLHF.

The rearrangement uses TRBV7-3 and TRBJ2-2; TRBD2 is a possible D gene (5 bases). Per the germline V gene, CDR1 is SGHTA and CDR2 is FQGTGA. The CDR3 runs to 17 residues. Trimming took off 0 bases at V and 1 base at J, with 12 bases between the two ends. This CDR3 reads CASSLTPVLGNTGELFF. CDR3 DNA: TGTGCCAGCAGCTTAACCCCGGTACTAGGGAACACCGGGGAGCTGTTTTTT.

This chain connects TRBV29-1 to TRBJ2-1; 12 bases match TRBD2. Trimming at V came to 0 bases and at J to 4 bases, leaving 4 bases not matched to a gene. The CDR3 has 16 amino acids. The V gene's germline CDR1 is SQVTM and CDR2 ANQGSEA. CDR3 protein: CSVEDGLAGIYNEQFF. CDR3 coding DNA: TGCAGCGTTGAAGATGGACTAGCGGGAATATACAATGAGCAGTTCTTC.

J is TRBJ1-6 and V is TRBV6-5; D is unclear. The V and J ends lost 1 base and 6 bases respectively, with 4 bases between them. There are 13 residues in the CDR3. The germline gives CDR1 MNHEY, CDR2 SVGAGI. For the CDR3, the DNA is TGTGCCAGCAGTTACTTCCTTAATTCACCCCTCCACTTT. Translated, it gives CASSYFLNSPLHF.

Comment on this clone: The same CDR3 also results from other DNA sequences found in this sample. The chain links TRBV24-1 to TRBJ1-4; D gene ambiguous. Germline V gene sequence: CDR1 KGHDR, CDR2 SFDVKD. Trimming removed 4 bases at V and 3 bases at J, with 5 bases between. The CDR3 consists of 13 residues. CDR3 bases: TGTGCCACCAGTGACGGGGCTAATGAAAAACTGTTTTTT. Its translation: CATSDGANEKLFF.

V and J are TRBV19 and TRBJ1-3; D may be TRBD1 (6 bases). The V and J ends lost 8 bases and 0 bases respectively, with 14 bases between them. The CDR3 has 15 residues. Germline V gene lookup returns CDR1 LNHDA and CDR2 SQIVND (reference sequence). As DNA, the CDR3 is TGTGCCAGTCTTCGGGACACCAGCTCTGGAAACACCATATATTTT. Translation: CASLRDTSSGNTIYF.

Only one count was recorded for this clone. The chain couples TRBV6-5 to TRBJ1-2; D is possibly TRBD1 (6 bases). Germline CDR1 reads MNHEY; CDR2 reads SVGAGI. The CDR3 is 11 amino acids. V lost 7 bases and J 6 bases, leaving 9 bases between the germline ends. CDR3: CASTAGDGYTF. The CDR3 nucleotides read TGTGCCAGCACCGCAGGGGATGGCTACACCTTC.

This chain links TRBV19 with TRBJ2-1; TRBD2 agrees at 7 bases. Germline CDR1 reads LNHDA; CDR2 reads SQIVND (reference sequence). This CDR3 has 15 residues. V lost 0 bases to trimming and J lost 4 bases; unmatched junction nucleotides: 3. The CDR3 DNA reads TGTGCCAGTAGTATAGAGGCCGGGAGGTACAATGAGCAGTTCTTC. Translated, it gives CASSIEAGRYNEQFF. Combining the CDR3 with reference TRBV19 and TRBJ2-1 gives the whole variable domain DGGITQSPKYLFRKEGQNVTLSCEQNLNHDAMYWYRQDPGQGLRLIYYSQIVNDFQKGDIAEGYSVSREKKESFPLTVTSAQKNPTAFYLCASSIEAGRYNEQFFGPGTRLTVL.

The CDR3 region has the DNA TGTGCCAGTAGTATATCGGGCGACAGCAGCTCCTACAATGAGCAGTTCTTC. Translating it yields CASSISGDSSSYNEQFF. V is TRBV19 and J is TRBJ2-1; D is possibly TRBD1 (5 bases). V was clipped by 2 bases and J by 0 bases, with 14 bases between them. There are 17 residues in the CDR3. Germline V gives CDR1 LNHDA, CDR2 SQIVND (reference sequence).

This rearrangement joins TRBV24-1 to TRBJ2-1, with D unresolved. The CDR3 spans 11 residues. The V gene's germline CDR1 is KGHDR and CDR2 SFDVKD. Trimming removed 6 bases from V and 6 bases from J, with 5 bases in between. The CDR3 spells CATSRGNEQFF. Written as DNA, the CDR3 is TGTGCCACCAGTCGAGGCAATGAGCAGTTCTTC.

This CDR3 reads CASSDEEGPYNEQFF. The CDR3 DNA is TGTGCCAGCAGTGACGAGGAGGGACCCTACAATGAGCAGTTCTTC. This chain links TRBV6-4 with TRBJ2-1; weak D call: TRBD2 (6 bases). The germline V gene has CDR1 MRHNA and CDR2 SNTAGT. V lost 2 bases, J lost 2 bases, and 10 bases lay in between. CDR3 length equals 15 residues.

This chain joins TRBV30 and TRBJ1-4; D is perhaps TRBD1 (6 bases). From germline, CDR1 is GTSNPN and CDR2 SVGIG (reference sequence). The V gene lost 2 bases and the J gene lost 8 bases, with 15 bases spanning the gap. The length of the CDR3 is 14 residues. The CDR3 loop reads CAWSSHPQGEKLFF. The CDR3 DNA is TGTGCCTGGAGTTCCCACCCCCAGGGGGAAAAACTGTTTTTT.

The gene calls are TRBV27 and TRBJ2-2; no clear D. Trimming took 5 bases from V and 1 from J, leaving 8 bases between them. CDR3 length: 14 amino acids. Germline CDR1 reads MNHEY; CDR2 reads SMNVEV (reference sequence). The CDR3 spells CASSLPGNTGELFF. As DNA, the CDR3 is TGTGCCAGCAGTCTCCCCGGGAACACCGGGGAGCTGTTTTTT.

V gene TRBV28 combines with J gene TRBJ2-1; 12 bases agree with TRBD2. CDR1 and CDR2 (germline): MDHEN, SYDVKM. The CDR3 loop spans 14 amino acids. V lost 8 bases to trimming and J lost 7 bases; unmatched junction nucleotides: 6. CDR3 DNA sequence: TGTGCCAGCTATCTAGCGGGAGGGAGAAATGAGCAGTTCTTC. Amino acid sequence: CASYLAGGRNEQFF.